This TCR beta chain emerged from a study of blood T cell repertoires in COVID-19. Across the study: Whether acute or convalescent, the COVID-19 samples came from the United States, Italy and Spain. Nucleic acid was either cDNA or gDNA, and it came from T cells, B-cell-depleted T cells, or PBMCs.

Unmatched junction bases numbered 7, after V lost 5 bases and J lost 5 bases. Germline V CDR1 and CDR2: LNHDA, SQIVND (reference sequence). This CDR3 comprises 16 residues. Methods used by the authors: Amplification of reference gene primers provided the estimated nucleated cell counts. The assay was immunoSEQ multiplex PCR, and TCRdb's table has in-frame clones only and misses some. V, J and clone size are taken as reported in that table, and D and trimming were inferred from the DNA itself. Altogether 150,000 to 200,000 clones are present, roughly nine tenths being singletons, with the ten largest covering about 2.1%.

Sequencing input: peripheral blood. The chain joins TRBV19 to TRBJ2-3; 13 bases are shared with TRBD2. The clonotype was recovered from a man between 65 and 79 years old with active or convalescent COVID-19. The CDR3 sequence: CASSPGLAGVGDTQYF. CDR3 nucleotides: TGTGCCAGTAGTCCCGGACTAGCGGGAGTCGGAGATACGCAGTATTTT.